These T cell receptor beta chains were read from a single sample in a study of CD8 T cells in ankylosing spondylitis. Each CDR3 protein gets one entry after TCRdb re-called the 5' RACE reads with MiXCR. The table records a few hundred thousand distinct CDR3 sequences, roughly 10% of them present only once. Sequenced: blood, either unsorted or a sorted T cell fraction (not recorded which). The receptors were gathered from a male donor with ankylosing spondylitis or in good health (not recorded which). The CDR3 runs from the conserved cysteine through the conserved F or W. D genes are given only for firm matches. Not all rows give a size; the values are once, few, many and, for expanded clones, a class.

clone_size: .; d_call: .; j_call: TRBJ2-7; v_call: TRBV3-1; cdr3_aa: CASSQPPEDYEQYF; cdr3_nt: TGTGCCAGCAGCCAACCGCCAGAGGACTACGAGCAGTACTTC
clone_size: .; d_call: .; j_call: TRBJ1-2; v_call: TRBV7-9; cdr3_aa: CASRLGGSPNYGYTF; cdr3_nt: TGTGCCAGCAGACTAGGGGGGAGTCCTAACTATGGCTACACCTTC
clone_size: many; d_call: TRBD2; j_call: TRBJ2-7; v_call: TRBV5-1; cdr3_aa: CASSLGLAGGSVDEQYF; cdr3_nt: TGCGCCAGCAGCCTGGGACTAGCGGGAGGGAGTGTAGACGAGCAGTACTTC
clone_size: many; d_call: TRBD2; j_call: TRBJ2-2; v_call: TRBV5-1; cdr3_aa: CASTLLAARNTGELFF; cdr3_nt: TGCGCCAGCACCCTGCTAGCGGCGAGAAACACCGGGGAGCTGTTTTTT
clone_size: .; d_call: TRBD2; j_call: TRBJ2-7; v_call: TRBV6-1; cdr3_aa: CASSRGTSGYEQYF; cdr3_nt: TGTGCCAGCAGTCGCGGGACTAGCGGATACGAGCAGTACTTC
clone_size: many; d_call: .; j_call: TRBJ1-1; v_call: TRBV10-3; cdr3_aa: CAISAYTEAFF; cdr3_nt: TGTGCCATCAGTGCGTACACTGAAGCTTTCTTT
clone_size: many; d_call: .; j_call: TRBJ2-1; v_call: TRBV6-5; cdr3_aa: CASSRGQNEQFF; cdr3_nt: TGTGCCAGCAGCCGCGGACAGAATGAGCAGTTCTTC
clone_size: few; d_call: .; j_call: TRBJ1-4; v_call: TRBV29-1; cdr3_aa: CSLRTVEEKLFF; cdr3_nt: TGCAGCCTACGGACAGTAGAGGAAAAACTGTTTTTT
clone_size: few; d_call: .; j_call: TRBJ1-2; v_call: TRBV6-1; cdr3_aa: CASSDAIQGNYGYTF; cdr3_nt: TGTGCCAGCAGTGACGCGATACAGGGAAACTATGGCTACACCTTC
clone_size: many; d_call: .; j_call: TRBJ2-7; v_call: TRBV7-2; cdr3_aa: CASSRVRAEPYEQYF; cdr3_nt: TGTGCCAGCAGCCGGGTCAGGGCAGAGCCCTACGAGCAGTACTTC
clone_size: .; d_call: TRBD2; j_call: TRBJ2-3; v_call: TRBV12-3/TRBV12-4; cdr3_aa: CASSLGLAGVGTDTQYF; cdr3_nt: TGTGCCAGCAGCCTCGGGCTAGCGGGAGTGGGCACAGATACGCAGTATTTT
clone_size: many; d_call: TRBD1; j_call: TRBJ1-2; v_call: TRBV20-1; cdr3_aa: CSVQGGNYGYTF; cdr3_nt: TGCAGTGTTCAGGGGGGGAACTATGGCTACACCTTC
clone_size: many; d_call: .; j_call: TRBJ2-5; v_call: TRBV5-1; cdr3_aa: CASATTETQYF; cdr3_nt: TGCGCCAGCGCAACGACGGAGACCCAGTACTTC
clone_size: many; d_call: TRBD2; j_call: TRBJ2-3; v_call: TRBV7-3; cdr3_aa: CASSIGTSGGKTDTQYF; cdr3_nt: TGTGCCAGCAGCATCGGGACTAGCGGGGGCAAAACAGATACGCAGTATTTT
clone_size: .; d_call: .; j_call: TRBJ1-2; v_call: TRBV12-3/TRBV12-4; cdr3_aa: CASSLAGEGYTF; cdr3_nt: TGTGCCAGCAGTTTGGCAGGGGAGGGCTACACCTTC
clone_size: .; d_call: .; j_call: TRBJ1-5; v_call: TRBV12-5; cdr3_aa: CASGPDIKSQPQHF; cdr3_nt: TGTGCTAGTGGACCGGACATAAAAAGTCAGCCCCAGCATTTT
clone_size: few; d_call: .; j_call: TRBJ1-1; v_call: TRBV14; cdr3_aa: CASSQESNTEAFF; cdr3_nt: TGTGCCAGCAGCCAAGAATCGAACACTGAAGCTTTCTTT
clone_size: .; d_call: .; j_call: TRBJ2-1; v_call: TRBV11-2; cdr3_aa: CASSQDYYNEQFF; cdr3_nt: TGTGCCAGCAGCCAGGACTATTACAATGAGCAGTTCTTC
clone_size: few; d_call: TRBD2; j_call: TRBJ2-1; v_call: TRBV20-1; cdr3_aa: CSAGTSGGNNEQFF; cdr3_nt: TGCAGTGCTGGGACTAGCGGGGGGAACAATGAGCAGTTCTTC
clone_size: few; d_call: .; j_call: TRBJ2-1; v_call: TRBV7-6; cdr3_aa: CASSPDLKYNNEQFF; cdr3_nt: TGTGCCAGCAGCCCTGACTTGAAATATAACAATGAGCAGTTCTTC
clone_size: many; d_call: .; j_call: TRBJ2-2; v_call: TRBV25-1; cdr3_aa: CASSGLDLGTGELFF; cdr3_nt: TGTGCCAGCAGTGGACTTGACTTGGGAACCGGGGAGCTGTTTTTT
clone_size: many; d_call: .; j_call: TRBJ2-7; v_call: TRBV5-1; cdr3_aa: CASSQGAGDNYEQYF; cdr3_nt: TGCGCCAGCAGCCAAGGGGCGGGGGACAACTACGAGCAGTACTTC
clone_size: many; d_call: TRBD1; j_call: TRBJ1-2; v_call: TRBV20-1; cdr3_aa: CSALAGQGFSYTF; cdr3_nt: TGCAGTGCTCTTGCCGGACAGGGTTTCTCCTACACCTTC
clone_size: many; d_call: .; j_call: TRBJ1-1; v_call: TRBV11-2; cdr3_aa: CASSFPILGMNTEAFF; cdr3_nt: TGTGCCAGCAGCTTCCCCATTTTGGGTATGAACACTGAAGCTTTCTTT
clone_size: .; d_call: .; j_call: TRBJ2-3; v_call: TRBV7-9; cdr3_aa: CASSFDTEDTQYF; cdr3_nt: TGTGCCAGCAGCTTTGATACTGAGGATACGCAGTATTTT
clone_size: many; d_call: TRBD1; j_call: TRBJ2-5; v_call: TRBV20-1; cdr3_aa: CSASQGADQETQYF; cdr3_nt: TGCAGTGCTAGTCAGGGGGCCGACCAAGAGACCCAGTACTTC